These T cell receptor beta chains were read from a single sample in a study of early T cells in non-severe SARS-CoV-2 infection. One entry per CDR3 protein results from TCRdb running MiXCR on the 5' RACE reads. Of about 100,000 distinct CDR3 sequences in the sample, under 15% were seen once. What was sequenced was whole blood. Source of these receptors: an adult who was a healthcare worker with PCR-confirmed SARS-CoV-2 infection or an uninfected control (not recorded which). Each CDR3 is given with its conserved first and last residue. The D gene is left open where the match is weak. The size field is filled for only some rows; it gives once, few, many or a size class.

clone size	D gene	V gene	J gene	CDR3 DNA	CDR3 protein
.	.	TRBV2	TRBJ2-2	TGTGCCAGCAGTGACCGAGCCCACCGCCCGGGACGGTACACCGGGGAGCTGTTTTTT	CASSDRAHRPGRYTGELFF
.	.	TRBV3-1	TRBJ2-3	TGTGCCAGCAGCCGCACCAGCGGGAGCACAGATACGCAGTATTTT	CASSRTSGSTDTQYF
.	TRBD2	TRBV7-9	TRBJ2-1	TGTGCCAGCAGCTTATGGGCGGGAGGGCCCTCCAATGAGCAGTTCTTC	CASSLWAGGPSNEQFF
few	.	TRBV24-1	TRBJ2-7	TGTGCCACCAGTGCAGGGTACGAGCAGTACTTC	CATSAGYEQYF
.	.	TRBV20-1	TRBJ2-2	TGCAGTGCTCGTAGCGGAACGAACACCGGGGAGCTGTTTTTT	CSARSGTNTGELFF
many	.	TRBV5-6	TRBJ2-7	TGTGCCAGCAGCTTGACCCTAAAACGGGGCGAGCAGTACTTC	CASSLTLKRGEQYF
few	TRBD2	TRBV7-2	TRBJ2-3	TGTGCCAGCAGCTTACTAGCGGGAGTCGCAGATACGCAGTATTTT	CASSLLAGVADTQYF
many	TRBD2	TRBV20-1	TRBJ2-3	TGCAGTGCTAGAGATAGCGGGACGACAACAGATACGCAGTATTTT	CSARDSGTTTDTQYF
few	TRBD2	TRBV12-3/TRBV12-4	TRBJ2-1	TGTGCCAGCAGGTCCACTAGCGGGACGGACAATGAGCAGTTCTTC	CASRSTSGTDNEQFF
.	.	TRBV7-6	TRBJ1-2	TGTGCCAGCAGCTTAGAAGGGCATGGCTACACCTTC	CASSLEGHGYTF
few	TRBD1	TRBV6-5	TRBJ1-5	TGTGCCAGCAGGGCGCAGGGGGGGCAGCCCCAGCATTTT	CASRAQGGQPQHF
.	.	TRBV4-1	TRBJ1-1	TGCGCCAGCAGCCGATCAGTTGGGGTTGGCACTGAAGCTTTCTTT	CASSRSVGVGTEAFF
few	.	TRBV7-7	TRBJ2-7	TGTGCCAGCAGCTTTCCGGGACGGACATCCTACGAGCAGTACTTC	CASSFPGRTSYEQYF
.	.	TRBV10-2	TRBJ1-4	TGCGCCAGCAGTAAACAGTCTTTTAATGAAAAACTGTTTTTT	CASSKQSFNEKLFF
few	.	TRBV7-9	TRBJ1-1	TGTGCCAGCAACTTCGGGATGAACACTGAAGCTTTCTTT	CASNFGMNTEAFF
.	.	TRBV6-5	TRBJ2-4	TGTGCCAGCAGTTCCAACGAAGTCGGGGAACAGTACTTC	CASSSNEVGEQYF
many	TRBD1	TRBV27	TRBJ2-4	TGTGCCAGCAGTTTAGTGGGACAGGGGAACATTCAGTACTTC	CASSLVGQGNIQYF
.	TRBD2	TRBV27	TRBJ2-1	TGTGCCAGCAGTTTCGGGCGGGAGGTCTACAATGAGCAGTTCTTC	CASSFGREVYNEQFF
few	TRBD2	TRBV29-1	TRBJ2-2	TGCAGCGTCGAAACGCGGGAGGGGCACCCCGGGGAGCTGTTTTTT	CSVETREGHPGELFF
many	TRBD2	TRBV7-9	TRBJ2-1	TGTGCCAGCAGCATGACTAGCGGGAGTTTAAATGAGCAGTTCTTC	CASSMTSGSLNEQFF
few	.	TRBV7-2	TRBJ1-6	TGTGCCAGCAGCTTAGACCCGGGAACATATAATTCACCCCTCCACTTT	CASSLDPGTYNSPLHF
.	TRBD2	TRBV19	TRBJ2-2	TGTGCCAGTAGGGCTAGCGGGGGCGGGGAGCTGTTTTTT	CASRASGGGELFF
many	.	TRBV7-6	TRBJ2-5	TGTGCCAGCACCATTTCAGTGGGCCGGGAGACCCAGTACTTC	CASTISVGRETQYF
many	.	TRBV10-2	TRBJ2-2	TGCGCCAGCAGGCTCGGACACCTGAACACCGGGGAGCTGTTTTTT	CASRLGHLNTGELFF
.	TRBD1	TRBV12-3/TRBV12-4	TRBJ1-1	TGTGCCAGCAGCCCACAGGGGGGGGACTGGGGCACTGAAGCTTTCTTT	CASSPQGGDWGTEAFF
many	.	TRBV10-3	TRBJ1-1	TGTGCCATCAGACGGGAGGCCACTGAAGCTTTCTTT	CAIRREATEAFF
.	TRBD2	TRBV28	TRBJ2-3	TGTGCCAGCAGGGTAGGGACTAGCGGACCCAGCACAGATACGCAGTATTTT	CASRVGTSGPSTDTQYF
few	.	TRBV20-1	TRBJ2-3	TGCAGTGCTAGGGACAGTTCTACAGATACGCAGTATTTT	CSARDSSTDTQYF
.	.	TRBV30	TRBJ1-5	TGTGCCTGGAGTGTACGGGATAATCAGCCCCAGCATTTT	CAWSVRDNQPQHF